This TCR beta chain was obtained from a study of metastatic and nonmetastatic thyroid tumors. Study context: A comparison of repertoires was made across blood and tumor or nodule tissue from malignant and benign thyroid patients.

Concerning this clone: Its antigen is not known. A much larger clone sits a single nucleotide away, making a read error possible.

Germline lookup yields CDR1 DFQATT and CDR2 SNEGSKA (reference sequence). The CDR3 consists of 12 residues. In the original workflow: To classify distant metastasis in papillary thyroid cancer, a model was built from CDR3 differences across clinicopathological groups. TCRdb re-analyzed the PCR reads through MiXCR. It is TCRdb's table, rather than the study itself, that gives the V and J calls and clone size. The table lists more than 90,000 clones, approximately 11% of them singletons. Whole-study findings and limits: Versus benign nodules, malignant thyroid tumors reportedly had significantly higher TCR beta diversity, in blood and tumor.

All patients reached thyroid surgery having received no treatment beforehand. The sample was blood. The source is a female donor with papillary thyroid cancer or a benign thyroid nodule (not recorded which). Some clones in this sample may be carry-over from other donors' samples. The chain combines TRBV20-1 with TRBJ2-3, with D perhaps TRBD2 (6 bases). CDR3 in DNA: TGCGGTGCTATGGAGGGGACAGATACGCAGTATTTT. Its protein product is CGAMEGTDTQYF.